The clone carrying this T cell receptor beta chain was observed many times. What it binds is unknown. The data are from a study of regulatory T cells in long-lasting Graves disease. Findings and limits, study-wide: TCR diversity was lower in persistent than newly diagnosed Graves' disease. Newly diagnosed patients shared about a thousand public clonotypes; persistent patients shared around 2,500.

Arm-PCR of CDR3 regions and iRepertoire HTBI primers were the basis on which TCR beta libraries were built. Each CDR3 protein is one row after TCRdb ran MiXCR on the multiplex PCR reads. The data hold 390,000 or so distinct CDR3 sequences, with approximately 25% observed a single time. CDR3 size: 16 residues. V shed 3 bases, J shed 1 base, and the junction held 4 bases outside the gene matches. Germline V gives CDR1 KGHDR, CDR2 SFDVKD. As to time point: persistent/refractory GD, antithyroid drugs over 5 years with positive TRAb. There was RNA extracted from PBMCs, and the TCR library was made from it.

This material consisted of peripheral blood mononuclear cells (PBMCs), taken when the disease was refractory, from a patient treated with antithyroid drugs. The TCR originated in a woman aged 40 to 50 with Graves disease. The rearrangement links TRBV24-1 to TRBJ1-1; 10 bases agree with TRBD1. CDR3 bases: TGTGCCACCAGTGATGGGACAGGGGTTGGGAACACTGAAGCTTTCTTT. Translation: CATSDGTGVGNTEAFF.